This T cell receptor (beta chain) is drawn from a study of CD8 T cells in ankylosing spondylitis. Regarding the study as a whole: Disease-linked clones were found to be CD8+ and relatively rare in peripheral blood. Blood from ankylosing spondylitis patients appeared to carry a characteristic roughly eight-variant TCR beta motif. Clones linked to disease were reported to show significant enrichment in matched ankylosing spondylitis synovial fluid. Past studies reported some motif variants in reactive arthritis synovial fluid and blood.

The germline V and J ends were trimmed by 2 bases and 4 bases, with 10 bases remaining between them. The CDR3 loop spans 14 amino acids. Germline CDR1 is SGHTA and CDR2 is FQGNSA. Only a few counts were recorded for this clonotype. The antigen remains unidentified. Making use of molecular barcodes, quantitative 5'-RACE generated TCR beta libraries. MiXCR, applied by TCRdb to the 5' RACE reads, yields one record per CDR3 protein. Of some 700,000 distinct CDR3 sequences in the sample, around a fifth are singletons; the top ten hold over 15%. The source of this sequence is a male donor with ankylosing spondylitis. The rearrangement links TRBV7-2 to TRBJ2-3, with D tentatively TRBD1 (6 bases). Specimen: blood, either unsorted or a sorted T cell fraction (not recorded which). For the CDR3, the DNA is TGTGCCAGCAGCTTACTGGGGACATCAGATACGCAGTATTTT. Translation gives CASSLLGTSDTQYF.